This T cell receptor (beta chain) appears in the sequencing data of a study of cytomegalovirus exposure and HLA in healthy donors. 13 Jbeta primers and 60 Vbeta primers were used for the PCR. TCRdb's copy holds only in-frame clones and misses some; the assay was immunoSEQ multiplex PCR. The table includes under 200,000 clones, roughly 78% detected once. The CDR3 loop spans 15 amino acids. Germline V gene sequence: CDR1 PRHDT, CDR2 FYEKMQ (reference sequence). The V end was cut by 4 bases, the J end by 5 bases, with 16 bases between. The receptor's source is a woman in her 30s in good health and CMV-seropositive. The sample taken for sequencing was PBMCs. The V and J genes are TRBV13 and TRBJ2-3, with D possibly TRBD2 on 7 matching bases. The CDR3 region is CASSSIRGAGDTQYF. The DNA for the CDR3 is TGTGCCAGCAGCTCTATACGGGGGGCCGGAGATACGCAGTATTTT.